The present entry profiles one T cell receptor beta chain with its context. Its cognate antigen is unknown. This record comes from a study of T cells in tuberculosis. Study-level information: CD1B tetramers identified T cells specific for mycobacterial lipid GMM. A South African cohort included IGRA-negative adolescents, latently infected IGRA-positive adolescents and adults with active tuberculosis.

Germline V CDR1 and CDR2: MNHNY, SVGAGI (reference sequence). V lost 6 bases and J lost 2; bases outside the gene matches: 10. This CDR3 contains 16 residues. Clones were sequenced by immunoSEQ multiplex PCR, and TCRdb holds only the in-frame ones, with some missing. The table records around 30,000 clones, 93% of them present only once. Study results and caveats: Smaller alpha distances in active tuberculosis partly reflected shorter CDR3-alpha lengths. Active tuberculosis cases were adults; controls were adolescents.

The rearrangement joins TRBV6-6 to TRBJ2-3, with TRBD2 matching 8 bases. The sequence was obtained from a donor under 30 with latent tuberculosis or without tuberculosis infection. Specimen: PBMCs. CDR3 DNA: TGTGCCAGCAGCCATACTAGCGGAACCTTCACAGATACGCAGTATTTT. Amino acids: CASSHTSGTFTDTQYF.